These 25 T cell receptor beta chains were sequenced from one sample in a study of blood T cell repertoires in COVID-19. Sequenced by immunoSEQ multiplex PCR; TCRdb stores in-frame clones only, minus some. The data show some 220,000 clones, 65% to 90% seen once. The specimen was peripheral blood. These receptors all stem from a man between 45 and 60 years old with active or convalescent COVID-19.

The genes are TRBV6-5 and TRBJ1-1; the match to TRBD1 covers 8 bases. CDR3 size: 15 residues. J was trimmed by 5 bases and V by 6 bases; bases with no gene match: 11. Germline CDR1 and CDR2: MNHEY and SVGAGI. CDR3 sequence: CASRGAQGALTEAFF. CDR3 nucleotide sequence: TGTGCCAGCAGGGGGGCTCAGGGGGCGTTAACTGAAGCTTTCTTT.

The chain carries TRBV5-1 and TRBJ1-2; 9 nucleotides match TRBD1. The CDR3 sequence is 15 residues long. CDR1 SGHRS and CDR2 YFSETQ come from the germline V gene. The V segment lost 0 bases and the J segment 4 bases; nucleotides outside the gene matches: 4. The CDR3 region has the DNA TGCGCCAGCAGCTTGGCCGGGACAGGGAGCTATGGCTACACCTTC. Protein sequence: CASSLAGTGSYGYTF.

The chain couples TRBV7-9 to TRBJ2-1, with 10 bases aligning to TRBD1. V lost 4 bases to trimming and J lost 1 base; unmatched junction nucleotides: 1. The CDR3 is made up of 15 amino acids. CDR1 is SEHNR and CDR2 is FQNEAQ in the germline V gene (reference sequence). The CDR3 DNA reads as TGTGCCAGCAGCTGGGGACAGGGGTCCTACAATGAGCAGTTCTTC. This encodes CASSWGQGSYNEQFF. Together with reference TRBV7-9 and TRBJ2-1, the CDR3 gives the full variable domain: DTGVSQNPRHKITKRGQNVTFRCDPISEHNRLYWYRQTLGQGPEFLTYFQNEAQLEKSRLLSDRFSAERPKGSFSTLEIQRTEQGDSAMYLCASSWGQGSYNEQFFGPGTRLTVL.

The chain uses TRBV7-9 and TRBJ2-5; 8 bases are a match to TRBD2. J lost 5 bases, V lost 5 bases, and 7 bases had no gene match. Germline lookup yields CDR1 SEHNR and CDR2 FQNEAQ (reference sequence). This CDR3 spans 14 amino acids. CDR3 coding DNA: TGTGCCAGCAGCCCCCCGGGGGGGCCGGAGACCCAGTACTTC. Translated: CASSPPGGPETQYF.

The rearrangement uses TRBV7-9 and TRBJ1-4; 8 nucleotides agree with TRBD1. Trimming took 2 bases from V and 6 from J; bases not matched to a gene: 2. This CDR3 has 14 amino acids. Germline loops: CDR1 SEHNR, CDR2 FQNEAQ (reference sequence). The CDR3 coding sequence is TGTGCCAGCAGCTTACAGGGGGCGGATGAAAAACTGTTTTTT. Protein product: CASSLQGADEKLFF.

V and J are TRBV10-3 and TRBJ1-1; the D gene is possibly TRBD1 (6 bases). The CDR3 is 14 residues long. The germline CDR1 and CDR2 sequences are ENHRY and SYGVKD. Between the trimmed V and J ends, which lost 4 bases and 1 base, there was a span of 10 bases. The CDR3 is CAISGRGTNTEAFF. The CDR3 DNA reads TGTGCCATCAGTGGCAGGGGCACGAACACTGAAGCTTTCTTT.

CDR3 DNA sequence: TGTGCCAGCTCACCGTCCGGTGCCGGGGAGCTGTTTTTT. Translated, it gives CASSPSGAGELFF. The chain uses TRBV18 and TRBJ2-2; no clear D. CDR1 and CDR2 (germline): KGHSH, LQKENI. Trimming left V 3 bases short and J 6 bases short, with 8 bases between. The length of the CDR3 is 13 residues.

V usage is TRBV29-1 and J usage is TRBJ2-1; 8 positions match TRBD2. The germline V gene encodes CDR1 SQVTM and CDR2 ANQGSEA. J gave up 5 bases and V 1 base, and 7 bases lay outside the gene matches. This CDR3 has 15 residues. DNA of the CDR3: TGCAGCGTTGAAGGCGCTAGCGGGTCCAACAATGAGCAGTTCTTC. Protein product: CSVEGASGSNNEQFF.

The gene calls are TRBV7-2 and TRBJ1-2; weak D call: TRBD1 (6 bases). CDR1 SGHTA and CDR2 FQGNSA come from the germline V gene. Trimming removed 6 bases from V and 4 bases from J, with 12 bases in between. CDR3 size: 13 residues. CDR3 residues: CASRSTGSYGYTF. The CDR3 region has the DNA TGTGCCAGCAGGTCTACAGGGTCCTATGGCTACACCTTC.

The chain is built from TRBV7-2 and TRBJ2-4; 8 nucleotides agree with TRBD1. This CDR3 is built from 14 residues. Unmatched junction bases numbered 3, after V lost 1 base and J lost 7 bases. The germline V gene has CDR1 SGHTA and CDR2 FQGNSA. CDR3 bases: TGTGCCAGCAGCTTAGGACAGGGGTTCAACATTCAGTACTTC. It yields the protein CASSLGQGFNIQYF.

The chain is built from TRBV27 and TRBJ1-3; no reliable D call. The V end lost 7 bases, the J end lost 0 bases, and 16 bases lay between the germline ends. The V gene's germline CDR1 is MNHEY and CDR2 SMNVEV (reference sequence). This CDR3 spans 16 amino acids. CDR3 region: CASKPEGSRSGNTIYF. CDR3 coding DNA: TGTGCCAGCAAACCCGAGGGTTCCCGCTCTGGAAACACCATATATTTT.

The V and J genes are TRBV29-1 and TRBJ2-5; 11 bases agree with TRBD2. The CDR3 totals 12 residues. Germline lookup yields CDR1 SQVTM and CDR2 ANQGSEA. The trim removed 7 bases at V and 14 bases at J, leaving 12 bases unmatched. CDR3 sequence reads: CSAAPLTSGAYF. The DNA for the CDR3 is TGCAGCGCGGCGCCCCTGACTAGCGGGGCATACTTC.

The CDR3 nucleotides read TGTGCCAGCAGCACCCCGGGACAGGATACCTACGAGCAGTACTTC. Translation: CASSTPGQDTYEQYF. The chain is built from TRBV5-6 and TRBJ2-7, with 8 nucleotides matching TRBD1. The CDR3 extends over 15 amino acids. Germline lookup yields CDR1 SGHDT and CDR2 YYEEEE. V shed 4 bases and J 2 bases; nucleotides not matched to a gene: 8.

This chain links TRBV7-6 with TRBJ2-1; TRBD2 agrees at 9 bases. V dropped 5 bases and J dropped 4; count of bases not matched to a gene: 18. CDR3 length: 19 residues. The germline gives CDR1 SGHVS, CDR2 FNYEAQ. CDR3 protein: CASSPSRLAALSLYNEQFF. For the CDR3, the DNA is TGTGCCAGCAGCCCCTCTCGACTAGCGGCCCTCTCCCTATACAATGAGCAGTTCTTC.

This clone has only one observation. This sequence joins TRBV5-5 and TRBJ1-2, with 7 bases fitting TRBD1. The CDR3 length is 15 residues. The germline CDR1 and CDR2 sequences are SGHKS and YYEKEE (reference sequence). J was trimmed by 0 bases and V by 2 bases; bases with no gene match: 4. CDR3 sequence reads: CASSLRGRPNYGYTF. The CDR3 DNA sequence: TGTGCCAGCAGCTTAAGGGGGCGCCCTAACTATGGCTACACCTTC.

V is TRBV5-5 and J is TRBJ1-2; TRBD1 aligns across 8 bases. Per germline, CDR1 SGHKS and CDR2 YYEKEE (reference sequence). With V trimmed by 4 bases and J by 5 bases, 4 bases remained unmatched. There are 13 residues in the CDR3. CDR3 residues: CASSEGTGYGYTF. The DNA of the CDR3 is TGTGCCAGCAGCGAAGGGACAGGATATGGCTACACCTTC.

V and J are TRBV24-1 and TRBJ1-5, with D tentatively TRBD1 (5 bases). Germline V gene data show CDR1 as KGHDR and CDR2 as SFDVKD. This CDR3 is 15 amino acids long. Trimming cost V 4 bases and J 0 bases, with 9 bases left between them. The DNA of the CDR3 is TGTGCCACCAGTGACGGACAACCTAGCAATCAGCCCCAGCATTTT. As protein: CATSDGQPSNQPQHF.

V usage is TRBV10-3 and J usage is TRBJ1-3; 8 bases match TRBD1. Germline V gives CDR1 ENHRY, CDR2 SYGVKD. CDR3 length: 14 amino acids. The V segment lost 9 bases and the J segment 7 bases; nucleotides outside the gene matches: 11. The CDR3 loop reads CAMGGDRGSNTIYF. For the CDR3, the DNA is TGTGCCATGGGGGGAGACAGGGGAAGCAACACCATATATTTT.

The V call is TRBV5-1, the J call TRBJ2-3, with a possible D match to TRBD2 (6 bases). V lost 1 base, J lost 0 bases, and 12 bases lay in between. From germline, CDR1 is SGHRS and CDR2 YFSETQ. This CDR3 contains 16 residues. DNA of the CDR3: TGCGCCAGCAGCTTGTATGGGGGAGGAAGCACAGATACGCAGTATTTT. Amino acid sequence: CASSLYGGGSTDTQYF. Based on the CDR3 plus reference TRBV5-1 and TRBJ2-3, the full variable domain is KAGVTQTPRYLIKTRGQQVTLSCSPISGHRSVSWYQQTPGQGLQFLFEYFSETQRNKGNFPGRFSGRQFSNSRSEMNVSTLELGDSALYLCASSLYGGGSTDTQYFGPGTRLTVL.

The chain couples TRBV6-2 or TRBV6-3 to TRBJ1-2; no firm D call. The CDR3 length is 12 residues. Germline CDR1 reads MNHEY; CDR2 reads SVGEGT. V was cut by 5 bases and J by 5 bases, with 9 bases left in between. CDR3 nucleotide sequence: TGTGCCAGCAGTCGGACTGCTTATGGCTACACCTTC. This encodes CASSRTAYGYTF.

The rearrangement joins TRBV5-1 to TRBJ2-1, with TRBD2 matching over 14 bases. The V segment lost 4 bases and the J segment 5 bases; nucleotides outside the gene matches: 8. The CDR3 has 17 amino acids. Germline lookup yields CDR1 SGHRS and CDR2 YFSETQ. CDR3 coding DNA: TGCGCCAGCAGCCTGGGACTAGCGGGAGCGCCAGACAATGAGCAGTTCTTC. Encoded protein: CASSLGLAGAPDNEQFF.

V and J are TRBV7-9 and TRBJ2-5, with TRBD2 matching over 10 bases. The length of the CDR3 is 14 residues. The germline V gene has CDR1 SEHNR and CDR2 FQNEAQ (reference sequence). V lost 4 bases, J lost 3 bases, and 2 bases stayed unmatched. The CDR3 loop reads CASSSLAGEETQYF. The DNA for the CDR3 is TGTGCCAGCAGCTCGCTAGCGGGGGAAGAGACCCAGTACTTC.

The chain employs TRBV11-3 and TRBJ2-1; TRBD1 matches 8 bases. The CDR3 covers 15 residues. Germline V lookup: CDR1 SGHNT, CDR2 YENEEA. The ends lost 5 bases at V and 2 bases at J; junction bases unmatched: 5. The CDR3 loop is CASSVQDRAYNEQFF. In DNA, the CDR3 is TGTGCCAGCAGCGTACAGGACAGGGCCTACAATGAGCAGTTCTTC.

The J gene is TRBJ1-4, the V gene TRBV7-6; D might be TRBD1 (6 bases). CDR1 and CDR2 (germline): SGHVS, FNYEAQ. V dropped 1 base and J dropped 7 bases, with 16 bases sitting between them. This CDR3 has 16 residues. For the CDR3, the DNA is TGTGCCAGCAGCTTAGGGGTTGGGGGGGCCTCTGAAAAACTGTTTTTT. It translates to CASSLGVGGASEKLFF.

The genes are TRBV29-1 and TRBJ1-2, with unresolved D. V lost 6 bases, J lost 4 bases, and 9 bases lay in between. Looked up from germline, CDR1 is SQVTM and CDR2 is ANQGSEA. The CDR3 runs to 11 residues. The CDR3 DNA reads as TGCAGCGTGGGAGACCGCTATGGCTACACCTTC. Its protein product is CSVGDRYGYTF.